These 18 T cell receptor beta chains were all obtained from the same sample, sequenced in a study of blood T cells in healthy people across ages. Alongside a J-beta primer mix, a sample-barcoded 5' primer served in a second PCR lasting about 6 to 12 cycles. TCRdb re-called the 5' RACE reads through MiXCR, storing one row per CDR3 protein. The repertoire consists of 850,000 to 1,000,000 distinct CDR3 sequences, with 48% occurring once and the leading ten covering about an eighth. Sample: blood. Receptor source: a man in his thirties or forties in good health.

The rearrangement links TRBV6-2 or TRBV6-3 to TRBJ2-7; D possibly matches TRBD1 or TRBD2 (5 bases each). Trimming removed 5 bases at V and 6 bases at J, with 14 bases between. From germline, CDR1 is MNHEY and CDR2 SVGEGT. This CDR3 has 13 amino acids. CDR3 sequence: CASSTGPPPEQYF. In DNA, the CDR3 is TGTGCCAGCAGTACGGGACCGCCACCCGAGCAGTACTTC.

The genes are TRBV27 and TRBJ1-2; 9 bases align to TRBD1. Trimming cost V 6 bases and J 4 bases; bases outside gene matches: 6. This CDR3 is 14 amino acids long. CDR1 MNHEY and CDR2 SMNVEV come from the germline V gene (reference sequence). CDR3 in DNA: TGTGCCAGCAGCCGGGGACAGGGCATCTATGGCTACACCTTC. This encodes CASSRGQGIYGYTF.

This clonotype occurred a few times. This CDR3 is CASSLGQGTSPLHF. CDR3 in DNA: TGTGCCAGCAGTTTAGGGCAGGGAACATCACCCCTCCACTTT. The V gene is TRBV27, the J gene TRBJ1-6; a weak D match, TRBD1 (5 bases). With 2 bases removed from V and 10 bases from J, the gap between germline ends came to 12 bases. The CDR3 loop spans 14 amino acids. Germline V CDR1 and CDR2: MNHEY, SMNVEV (reference sequence).

J is TRBJ1-2 and V is TRBV10-3; D is ambiguous. The CDR3 sequence is 14 residues long. V dropped 5 bases and J dropped 2 bases, with 12 bases sitting between them. Germline CDR1 reads ENHRY; CDR2 reads SYGVKD. The CDR3 is CAISNTDGNYGYTF. The DNA of the CDR3 is TGTGCCATCAGTAATACAGACGGGAACTATGGCTACACCTTC.

The genes are TRBV6-6 and TRBJ2-7; possibly TRBD1 for D (6 bases). This CDR3 is 16 amino acids long. Germline-derived CDR1 and CDR2 are MNHNY and SVGAGI (reference sequence). Deletions cut 6 bases from V and 6 bases from J, with 24 bases between. The CDR3 DNA is TGTGCCAGCAGGTCCAACATAGGGGGTGTCCGGGGCGAGCAGTACTTC. Translation gives CASRSNIGGVRGEQYF.

V gene TRBV2 combines with J gene TRBJ1-5; D is possibly TRBD1 (6 bases). Trimming removed 0 bases from V and 6 bases from J, with 9 bases in between. In germline, CDR1 is SNHLY, CDR2 FYNNEI. The CDR3 has 14 residues. CDR3 residues: CASSEATGSQPQHF. CDR3 coding DNA: TGTGCCAGCAGTGAAGCGACAGGATCTCAGCCCCAGCATTTT.

The J gene is TRBJ1-6, the V gene TRBV6-6; D is possibly TRBD1 (5 bases). The length of the CDR3 is 14 residues. Trimming cost V 5 bases and J 4 bases, with 9 bases left between them. CDR1 is MNHNY and CDR2 is SVGAGI in the germline V gene (reference sequence). The CDR3 spells CASSDQGYNSPLHF. The CDR3 DNA follows: TGTGCCAGCAGTGACCAGGGTTATAATTCACCCCTCCACTTT.

This clonotype was counted a few times. This chain links TRBV11-1 with TRBJ2-3, with 10 bases fitting TRBD2. Trimming took 4 bases from V and 4 from J; bases not matched to a gene: 5. There are 15 residues in the CDR3. From germline, CDR1 is SGHAT and CDR2 FQDESV (reference sequence). In DNA, the CDR3 is TGTGCCAGCAGCTGGAGCGGGGGGGTCTCAGATACGCAGTATTTT. Protein product: CASSWSGGVSDTQYF.

The gene calls are TRBV7-2 and TRBJ2-7; D may be TRBD2 (6 bases). CDR3 size: 15 residues. Germline CDR1 reads SGHTA; CDR2 reads FQGNSA. V shed 4 bases and J shed 5 bases, with 18 bases lying between them. CDR3 region: CASSSFAGPLNEQYF. DNA for the CDR3: TGTGCCAGCAGCTCATTCGCGGGGCCGCTGAACGAGCAGTACTTC.

This clonotype came up once. This rearrangement joins TRBV7-2 to TRBJ2-7; D is unresolved. Trimming left V 1 base short and J 2 bases short, with 9 bases between. Germline V gives CDR1 SGHTA, CDR2 FQGNSA. This CDR3 is built from 14 residues. This CDR3 is CASSLGASAYEQYF. As DNA, the CDR3 is TGTGCCAGCAGCTTAGGAGCCAGCGCCTACGAGCAGTACTTC.

This clonotype was seen repeatedly, ten times or more. V gene TRBV24-1 combines with J gene TRBJ2-5, with 8 bases lining up with TRBD1. Looked up from germline, CDR1 is KGHDR and CDR2 is SFDVKD. The ends lost 5 bases at V and 5 bases at J; junction bases unmatched: 6. There are 14 residues in the CDR3. CDR3 residues: CATSAFGQGETQYF. DNA of the CDR3: TGTGCCACCAGTGCCTTCGGACAGGGTGAGACCCAGTACTTC.

About this clonotype itself: Since a much larger clone is just one base distant, this may be a read error. This chain connects TRBV7-2 to TRBJ1-6; no firm D call. This CDR3 spans 12 amino acids. Germline CDR1 SGHTA, CDR2 FQGNSA. This CDR3 reads CACSLMGSPLHF. The CDR3 coding sequence is TGTGCCTGCAGCTTAATGGGATCACCCCTCCACTTT.

The gene calls are TRBV6-2 or TRBV6-3 and TRBJ1-5, with D maybe TRBD1 (5 bases). The CDR3 length is 15 residues. Trimming removed 7 bases from V and 1 base from J, with 14 bases in between. Germline V gene sequence: CDR1 MNHEY, CDR2 SVGEGT. The CDR3 spells CASIGALGSNQPQHF. The DNA of the CDR3 is TGTGCCAGCATTGGGGCGCTGGGGAGCAATCAGCCCCAGCATTTT.

This chain links TRBV3-1 with TRBJ1-4; D possibly corresponds to TRBD1 (6 bases). The CDR3 is 15 amino acids. Trimming removed 4 bases from V and 10 bases from J, with 19 bases in between. Germline CDR1 and CDR2: LGHDT and YNNKEL (reference sequence). The CDR3 DNA is TGTGCCAGCAGCCTCCGGGACACCCGAGTCGGAAAACTGTTTTTT. Its protein product is CASSLRDTRVGKLFF.

The chain is built from TRBV3-1 and TRBJ2-7; TRBD2 matches 7 bases. Trimming at V came to 0 bases and at J to 4 bases, leaving 9 bases not matched to a gene. This CDR3 region has 16 residues. Germline V gene sequence: CDR1 LGHDT, CDR2 YNNKEL (reference sequence). CDR3 coding DNA: TGTGCCAGCAGCCAAGATGGTGCAGCGGGGCATTACGAGCAGTACTTC. This translates into CASSQDGAAGHYEQYF.

The V gene is TRBV6-5, the J gene TRBJ2-5; D might be TRBD1 (6 bases). The CDR3 has 12 residues. V was trimmed by 4 bases and J by 11 bases, leaving 14 bases between them. CDR1 and CDR2 (germline): MNHEY, SVGAGI. CDR3 bases: TGTGCCAGCAGTTCGCAGGGGCCGGAGCAGTACTTC. Translation gives CASSSQGPEQYF.

V usage is TRBV4-2 and J usage is TRBJ1-1; 11 nucleotides align to TRBD1. The CDR3 runs 14 residues. J lost 7 bases, V lost 6 bases, and 7 bases had no gene match. The germline CDR1 and CDR2 sequences are LGHNA and YNFKEQ. CDR3 amino acids: CASSQPGQGVEAFF. The CDR3 region has the DNA TGTGCCAGCAGTCAGCCGGGACAGGGGGTTGAAGCTTTCTTT.

The chain links TRBV4-2 to TRBJ1-6, with D possibly matching TRBD1 (5 bases). Between the trimmed V and J ends, which lost 0 bases and 7 bases, there was a span of 19 bases. The CDR3 length is 18 residues. CDR1 is LGHNA, CDR2 YNFKEQ, per germline. The CDR3 nucleotides read TGTGCCAGCAGCCAAGATCTGGCATTGGCGGGGGGGAATTCACCCCTCCACTTT. This sequence encodes CASSQDLALAGGNSPLHF.